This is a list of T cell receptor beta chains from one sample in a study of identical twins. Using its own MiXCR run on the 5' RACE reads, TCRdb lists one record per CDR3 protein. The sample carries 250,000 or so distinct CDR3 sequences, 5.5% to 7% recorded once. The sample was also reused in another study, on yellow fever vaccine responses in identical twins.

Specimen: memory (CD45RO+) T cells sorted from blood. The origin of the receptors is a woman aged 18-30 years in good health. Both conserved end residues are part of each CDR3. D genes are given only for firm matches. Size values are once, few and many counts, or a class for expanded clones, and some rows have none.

CSARDLSGFETEAFF,TGCAGTGCTAGAGATTTGTCAGGGTTCGAAACTGAAGCTTTCTTT,TRBJ1-1,-,-,TRBV20-1
CASTYTRSGNTIYF,TGTGCCAGCACGTACACCCGCTCTGGAAACACCATATATTTT,TRBJ1-3,many,-,TRBV12-3/TRBV12-4
CASSLRTLGGETQYF,TGTGCCAGCAGCTTAAGGACCCTCGGGGGAGAGACCCAGTACTTC,TRBJ2-5,-,-,TRBV7-8
CATGGQFSSGANVLTF,TGTGCCACCGGGGGACAGTTCTCCTCTGGGGCCAACGTCCTGACTTTC,TRBJ2-6,-,-,TRBV6-1
CASSTQGTGETQYF,TGTGCCAGTAGTACCCAGGGGACGGGAGAGACCCAGTACTTC,TRBJ2-5,-,-,TRBV19
CASSQDPRAGNIQYF,TGCGCCAGCAGCCAAGATCCGAGGGCTGGGAACATTCAGTACTTC,TRBJ2-4,many,-,TRBV4-1
CATSRDTSLNIQYF,TGTGCCACCAGCAGAGACACCTCCCTAAACATTCAGTACTTC,TRBJ2-4,many,-,TRBV15
CASSQGGEPQHF,TGCGCCAGCAGCCAAGGCGGGGAGCCCCAGCATTTT,TRBJ1-5,few,-,TRBV4-1
CASSLAGTLNTEAFF,TGCGCCAGCAGCTTGGCCGGGACGTTGAACACTGAAGCTTTCTTT,TRBJ1-1,many,-,TRBV5-1
CASSLWDFTGELFF,TGTGCCAGCAGTTTGTGGGACTTCACCGGGGAGCTGTTTTTT,TRBJ2-2,many,-,TRBV27
CASSLLWDQPQHF,TGTGCCAGCAGCTTGTTGTGGGATCAGCCCCAGCATTTT,TRBJ1-5,many,-,TRBV5-5
CSARGGSSNYGYTF,TGCAGTGCCCGAGGGGGATCCTCTAACTATGGCTACACCTTC,TRBJ1-2,few,-,TRBV20-1
CSASPGTGYNEQFF,TGCAGTGCTAGCCCCGGGACGGGATACAATGAGCAGTTCTTC,TRBJ2-1,-,-,TRBV20-1
CSVGQGVNTGELFF,TGCAGCGTTGGCCAGGGCGTGAACACCGGGGAGCTGTTTTTT,TRBJ2-2,few,-,TRBV29-1
CASSFGGIDQSTF,TGTGCCAGCAGCTTCGGCGGAATAGATCAGAGCACCTTC,TRBJ1-2,many,-,TRBV7-9
CASSPPGSGKSDTQYF,TGTGCCAGCAGCCCGCCCGGTAGCGGGAAGTCAGATACGCAGTATTTT,TRBJ2-3,few,TRBD2,TRBV11-2
CASSLPTGGLSFF,TGTGCCAGCAGTTTGCCGACGGGGGGGTTATCTTTCTTT,TRBJ1-1,-,-,TRBV28
CSVEAGYKNIQYF,TGCAGCGTTGAAGCGGGGTACAAAAACATTCAGTACTTC,TRBJ2-4,many,-,TRBV29-1
CASSKVSTARYEQYF,TGTGCCAGCAGCAAGGTCTCTACAGCTCGCTACGAGCAGTACTTC,TRBJ2-7,-,-,TRBV28
CASSVASSWNTGELFF,TGTGCCAGCAGCGTAGCTTCTAGCTGGAACACCGGGGAGCTGTTTTTT,TRBJ2-2,few,-,TRBV9